A single sample is the source of the 10 T cell receptor beta chains below, sequenced in a study of T cells in Graves' hyperthyroidism and ophthalmopathy (dated by TCRdb to about 2019). The library was built by means of multiplex PCR. The listed sequencing device is Illumina HiSeq 2000. TCR beta CDR3 regions were amplified from RNA transcripts. For the first round of RT-PCR on the TCR CDR3, the HTBI primer set was used together with the Qiagen OneStep RT-PCR kit. TCRdb trimmed public reads at Q25 via fastp, called clones via MiXCR and kept in-frame beta chains. Every distinct CDR3 protein forms one entry, paired with its most common genes and DNA. A total of hundreds of thousands of distinct CDR3 sequences appear in this sample, 15% to 20% of them only once. The ten biggest clones cover 3.7% of the sample. Sequencing was done on a sample of blood. These receptors came from a woman aged 18-29 years with Graves' hyperthyroidism.

The table lists this clonotype with many counts. The chain couples TRBV6-1 to TRBJ1-5; a possible D gene is TRBD1 (5 bases). This CDR3 region has 13 residues. V was shortened by 7 bases and J by 3 bases, with 10 bases between the two germline ends. Germline V CDR1 and CDR2: MNHNS, SASEGT. This chain's CDR3 is CASNDRANQPQHF. The CDR3 DNA reads as TGTGCCAGCAATGACAGAGCCAATCAGCCCCAGCATTTT.

There are many counts of this clonotype. The rearrangement joins TRBV12-3 or TRBV12-4 to TRBJ1-5; the D is unclear. The CDR3 runs to 14 residues. V lost 3 bases to trimming and J lost 11 bases, with 17 bases between them. The CDR3 DNA is TGTGCCAGCAGTTTGAAAGGGAGTCCTGGGGCCCAGCATTTT. Its protein is CASSLKGSPGAQHF.

In this sample, this clonotype turned up once. The V and J genes are TRBV6-1 and TRBJ1-3; the D gene is possibly TRBD1 (5 bases). Trimming pared 8 bases from V and 4 bases from J, leaving 12 bases between. The CDR3 spans 13 residues. Germline CDR1 is MNHNS and CDR2 is SASEGT. The CDR3 loop is CASGLQGGNTIYF. CDR3 in DNA: TGTGCCAGCGGTCTTCAGGGAGGAAACACCATATATTTT.

In this sample, this clonotype turned up many times. The rearrangement links TRBV7-2 to TRBJ2-5; D not certain. The V end was cut by 3 bases, the J end by 4 bases, with 9 bases between. Germline V gene sequence: CDR1 SGHTA, CDR2 FQGNSA. CDR3 length: 13 residues. The CDR3, as DNA: TGTGCCAGCAGCTTGGTTACCGTAGAGACCCAGTACTTC. Translating gives CASSLVTVETQYF.

The sample holds many counts of this clonotype. V and J are TRBV7-2 and TRBJ2-7; possible D gene TRBD2, 6 bases. Between the trimmed V and J ends, which lost 2 bases and 2 bases, there was a span of 13 bases. CDR1 SGHTA and CDR2 FQGNSA come from the germline V gene. The CDR3 is 15 amino acids. CDR3 nucleotide sequence: TGTGCCAGCAGCTTAAGGGCGGGATTCACCTACGAGCAGTACTTC. Translating it yields CASSLRAGFTYEQYF.

V usage is TRBV28 and J usage is TRBJ2-7, with a weak D call TRBD1 (5 bases). CDR1 and CDR2 (germline): MDHEN, SYDVKM. Trimming cost V 1 base and J 6 bases, with 10 bases left between them. This CDR3 region has 13 residues. CDR3 sequence: CASSLFREGEQYF. CDR3 nucleotides: TGTGCCAGCAGTTTATTCAGGGAAGGCGAGCAGTACTTC.

This clonotype occurred many times. J is TRBJ1-5 and V is TRBV5-1; possible D gene TRBD1, 6 bases. Germline V gene lookup returns CDR1 SGHRS and CDR2 YFSETQ. This CDR3 has 13 residues. V lost 1 base, J lost 8 bases, and 10 bases lay in between. CDR3 sequence reads: CASSLTGPEPQHF. The CDR3 nucleotides are TGCGCCAGCAGCTTGACAGGGCCGGAGCCCCAGCATTTT.

This clonotype was seen at least ten times. V usage is TRBV7-8 and J usage is TRBJ1-6, with D unclear. Germline assignment: CDR1 SGHVS and CDR2 FQNEAQ. The CDR3 is made up of 15 amino acids. The V end lost 1 base, the J end lost 10 bases, and 14 bases lay between the germline ends. The CDR3 bases are TGTGCCAGCAGCTTAGTTCTAGGGAGTGGATCACCCCTCCACTTT. It codes for CASSLVLGSGSPLHF.

This clonotype was picked up many times. The J gene is TRBJ1-1, the V gene TRBV12-3 or TRBV12-4; a possible D gene is TRBD1 (6 bases). The CDR3 sequence is 13 residues long. V lost 6 bases to trimming and J lost 4 bases, with 12 bases between them. The CDR3 DNA sequence: TGTGCCAGCAGGCGTCAGGGGAGCACTGAAGCTTTCTTT. This encodes CASRRQGSTEAFF.

The table lists this clonotype with many counts. V usage is TRBV4-1 and J usage is TRBJ2-7, with D possibly being TRBD1 (6 bases). Germline CDR1 MGHRA, CDR2 YSYEKL. The CDR3 runs to 13 residues. The V gene lost 3 bases and the J gene lost 2 bases, with 8 bases spanning the gap. CDR3 coding DNA: TGCGCCAGCAGCCAGGACAGCACCTACGAGCAGTACTTC. Translation gives CASSQDSTYEQYF.